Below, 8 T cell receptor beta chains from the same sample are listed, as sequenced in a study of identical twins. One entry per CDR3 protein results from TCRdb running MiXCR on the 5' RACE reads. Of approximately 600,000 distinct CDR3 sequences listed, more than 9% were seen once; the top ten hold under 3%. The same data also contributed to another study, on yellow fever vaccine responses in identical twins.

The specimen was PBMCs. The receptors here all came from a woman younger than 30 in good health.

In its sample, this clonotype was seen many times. This CDR3 is CSVPGQGGIQYF. CDR3 coding DNA: TGCAGCGTCCCCGGACAGGGTGGCATTCAGTACTTC. This chain joins TRBV29-1 and TRBJ2-4, with TRBD1 matching 8 bases. V lost 6 bases, J lost 9 bases, and 7 bases stayed unmatched. This CDR3 is built from 12 residues. CDR1 is SQVTM and CDR2 is ANQGSEA in the germline V gene.

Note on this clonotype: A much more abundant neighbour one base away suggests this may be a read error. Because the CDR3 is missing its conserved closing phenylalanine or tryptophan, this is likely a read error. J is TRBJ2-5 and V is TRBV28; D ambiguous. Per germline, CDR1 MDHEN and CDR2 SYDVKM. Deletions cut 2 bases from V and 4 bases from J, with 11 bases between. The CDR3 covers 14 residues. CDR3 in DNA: TGTGCCAGCAGTTTAAACCTTCCACCAGAGACCCAGTACCTC. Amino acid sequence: CASSLNLPPETQYL.

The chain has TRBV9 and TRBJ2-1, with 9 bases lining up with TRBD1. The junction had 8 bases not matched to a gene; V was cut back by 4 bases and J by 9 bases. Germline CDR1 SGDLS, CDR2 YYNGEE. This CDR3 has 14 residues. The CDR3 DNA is TGTGCCAGCAGCCCCGGGACAGGGATGGTTGAGCAGTTCTTC. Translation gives CASSPGTGMVEQFF.

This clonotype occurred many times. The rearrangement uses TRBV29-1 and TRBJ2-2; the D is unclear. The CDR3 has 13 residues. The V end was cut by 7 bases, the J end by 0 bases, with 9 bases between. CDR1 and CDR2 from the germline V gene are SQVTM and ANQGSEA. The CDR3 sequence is CSAWGANTGELFF. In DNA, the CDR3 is TGCAGCGCCTGGGGTGCGAACACCGGGGAGCTGTTTTTT.

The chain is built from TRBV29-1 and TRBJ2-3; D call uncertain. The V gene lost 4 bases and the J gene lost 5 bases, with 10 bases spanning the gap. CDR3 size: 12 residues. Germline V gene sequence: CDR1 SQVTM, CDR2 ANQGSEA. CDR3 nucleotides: TGCAGCGTTGGGGGAAGTGTAGATACGCAGTATTTT. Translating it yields CSVGGSVDTQYF.

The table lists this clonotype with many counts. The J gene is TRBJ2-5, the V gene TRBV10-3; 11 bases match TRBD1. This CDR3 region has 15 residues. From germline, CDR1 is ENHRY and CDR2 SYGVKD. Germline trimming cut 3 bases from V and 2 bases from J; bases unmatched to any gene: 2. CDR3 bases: TGTGCCATCAGTGACGGGACAGGGGGACAAGAGACCCAGTACTTC. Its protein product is CAISDGTGGQETQYF.

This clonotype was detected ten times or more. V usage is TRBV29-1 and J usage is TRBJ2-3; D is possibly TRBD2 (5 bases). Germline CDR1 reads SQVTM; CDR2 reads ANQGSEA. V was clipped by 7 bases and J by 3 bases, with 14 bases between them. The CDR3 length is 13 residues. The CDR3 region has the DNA TGCAGCGCTTCAGGTGGGGAGACAGATACGCAGTATTTT. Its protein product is CSASGGETDTQYF.

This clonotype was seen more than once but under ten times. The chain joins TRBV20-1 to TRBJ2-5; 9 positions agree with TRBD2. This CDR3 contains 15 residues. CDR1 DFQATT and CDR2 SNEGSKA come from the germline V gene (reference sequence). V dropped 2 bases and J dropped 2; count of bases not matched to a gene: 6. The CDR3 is CSARFSGSEQETQYF. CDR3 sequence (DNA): TGCAGTGCTAGATTTAGCGGGAGTGAGCAAGAGACCCAGTACTTC.